This record looks at one T cell receptor beta chain sequence and its context. The record originates from a study of blood T cell repertoires in COVID-19. Study as a whole: Specimens from acute and convalescent COVID-19 originated in the United States, Italy and Spain. PBMCs, B-cell-depleted T cells, or T cells provided the cDNA or gDNA that made up the material.

Source study methods: Nucleated cell number was recorded as an estimate derived from reference gene primer amplification. Some clones are missing from TCRdb's copy, which holds only in-frame ones; the method was immunoSEQ multiplex PCR. V and J calls and clone size are copied from that table; D and trimming were computed from the DNA. Among tens of thousands of clones, approximately 90% were seen once, and the ten largest hold around 5.1%. Germline V gene sequence: CDR1 MGHDK, CDR2 SYGVNS. V lost 4 bases and J lost 4, with 13 bases in between. This CDR3 contains 14 residues. This sequence joins TRBV25-1 and TRBJ1-2; D perhaps matches TRBD1 (5 bases). This receptor was identified in a woman over 75 with active or convalescent COVID-19. The sample taken for sequencing was peripheral blood. The CDR3 loop is CASSGGAQAYGYTF. CDR3 DNA: TGTGCCAGCAGTGGTGGGGCACAGGCCTATGGCTACACCTTC.